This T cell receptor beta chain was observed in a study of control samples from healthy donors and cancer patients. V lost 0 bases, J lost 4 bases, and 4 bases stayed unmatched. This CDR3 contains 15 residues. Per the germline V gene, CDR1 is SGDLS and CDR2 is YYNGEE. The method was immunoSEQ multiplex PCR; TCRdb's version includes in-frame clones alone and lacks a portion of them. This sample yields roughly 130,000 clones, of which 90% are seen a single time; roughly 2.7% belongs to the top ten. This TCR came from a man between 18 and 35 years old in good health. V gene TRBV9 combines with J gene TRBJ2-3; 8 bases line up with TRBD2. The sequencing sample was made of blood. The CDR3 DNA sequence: TGTGCCAGCAGCGTAGCCAGCGGGAGCCCAGATACGCAGTATTTT. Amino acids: CASSVASGSPDTQYF.